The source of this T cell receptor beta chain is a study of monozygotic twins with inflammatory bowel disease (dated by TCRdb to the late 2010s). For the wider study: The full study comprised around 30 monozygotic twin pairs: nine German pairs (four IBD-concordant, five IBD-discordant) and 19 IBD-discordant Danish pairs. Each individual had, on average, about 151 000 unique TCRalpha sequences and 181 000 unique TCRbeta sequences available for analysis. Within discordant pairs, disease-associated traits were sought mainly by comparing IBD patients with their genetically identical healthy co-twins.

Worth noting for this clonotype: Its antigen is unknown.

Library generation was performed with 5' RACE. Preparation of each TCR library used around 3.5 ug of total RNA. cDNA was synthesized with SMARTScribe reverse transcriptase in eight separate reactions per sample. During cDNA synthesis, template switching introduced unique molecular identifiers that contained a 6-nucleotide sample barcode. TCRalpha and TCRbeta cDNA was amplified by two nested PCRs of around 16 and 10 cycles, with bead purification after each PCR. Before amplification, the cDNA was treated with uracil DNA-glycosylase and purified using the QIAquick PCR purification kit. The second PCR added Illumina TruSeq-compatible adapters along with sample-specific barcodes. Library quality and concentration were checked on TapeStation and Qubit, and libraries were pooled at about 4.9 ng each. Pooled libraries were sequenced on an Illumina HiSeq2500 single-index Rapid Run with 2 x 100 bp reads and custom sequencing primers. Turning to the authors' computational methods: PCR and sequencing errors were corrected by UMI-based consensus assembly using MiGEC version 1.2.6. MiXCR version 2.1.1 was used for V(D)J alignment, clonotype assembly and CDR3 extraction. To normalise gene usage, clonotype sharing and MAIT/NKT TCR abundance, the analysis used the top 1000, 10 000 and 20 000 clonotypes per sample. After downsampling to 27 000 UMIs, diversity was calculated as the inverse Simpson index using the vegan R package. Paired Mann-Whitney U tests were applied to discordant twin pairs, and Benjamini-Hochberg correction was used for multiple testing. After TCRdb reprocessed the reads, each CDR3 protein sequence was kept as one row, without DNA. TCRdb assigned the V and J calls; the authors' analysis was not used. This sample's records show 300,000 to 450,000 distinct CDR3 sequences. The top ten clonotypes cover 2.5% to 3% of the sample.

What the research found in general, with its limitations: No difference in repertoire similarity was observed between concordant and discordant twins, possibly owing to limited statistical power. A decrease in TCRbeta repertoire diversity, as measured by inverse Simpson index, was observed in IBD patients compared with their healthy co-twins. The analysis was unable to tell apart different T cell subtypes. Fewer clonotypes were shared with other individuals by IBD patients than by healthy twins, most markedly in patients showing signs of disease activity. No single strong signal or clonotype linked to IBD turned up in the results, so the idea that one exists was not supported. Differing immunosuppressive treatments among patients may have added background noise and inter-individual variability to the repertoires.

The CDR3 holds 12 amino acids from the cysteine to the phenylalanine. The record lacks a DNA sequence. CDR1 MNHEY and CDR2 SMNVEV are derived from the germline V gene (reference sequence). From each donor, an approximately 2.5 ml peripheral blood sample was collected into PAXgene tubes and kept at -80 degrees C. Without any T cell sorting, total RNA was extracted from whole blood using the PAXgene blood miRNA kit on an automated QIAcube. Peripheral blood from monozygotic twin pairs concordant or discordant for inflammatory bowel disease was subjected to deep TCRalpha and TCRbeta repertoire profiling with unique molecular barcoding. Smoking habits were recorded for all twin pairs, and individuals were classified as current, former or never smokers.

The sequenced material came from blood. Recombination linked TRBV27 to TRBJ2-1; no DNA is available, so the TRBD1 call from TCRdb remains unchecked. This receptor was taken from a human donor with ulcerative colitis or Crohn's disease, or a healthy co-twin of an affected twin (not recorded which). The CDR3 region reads CASSLLGAEQFF.